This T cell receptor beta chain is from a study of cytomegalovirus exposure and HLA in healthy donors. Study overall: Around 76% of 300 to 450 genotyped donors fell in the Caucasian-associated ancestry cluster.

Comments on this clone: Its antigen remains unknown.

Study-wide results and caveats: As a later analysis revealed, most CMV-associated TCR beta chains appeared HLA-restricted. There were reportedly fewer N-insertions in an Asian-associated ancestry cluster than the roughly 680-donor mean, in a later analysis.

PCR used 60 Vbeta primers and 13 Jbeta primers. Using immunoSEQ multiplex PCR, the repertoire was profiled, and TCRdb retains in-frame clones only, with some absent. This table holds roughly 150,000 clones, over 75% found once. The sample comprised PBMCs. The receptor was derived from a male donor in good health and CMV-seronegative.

CDR3 region: CASSLRDTRAREAFF. CDR3 nucleotides: TGTGCCAGTAGTCTTCGGGACACTCGGGCCCGTGAAGCTTTCTTT. V and J are TRBV19 and TRBJ1-1, with D possibly matching TRBD1 (6 bases). Trimming cost V 5 bases and J 7 bases, with 20 bases left between them. The germline V gene encodes CDR1 LNHDA and CDR2 SQIVND (reference sequence). CDR3 length equals 15 residues.